The rows below give T cell receptor beta chains drawn from one sample of a study of control samples from healthy donors and cancer patients. TCRdb's table, derived via immunoSEQ multiplex PCR, lists solely in-frame clones and lacks some. The table lists about 92,000 clones, roughly 86% of them singletons. Sequencing input: blood. The receptors shown here come from a woman aged 60-70 years in good health. CDR3s include the opening cysteine and the closing phenylalanine or tryptophan. D genes are given only for firm matches. Clone size is not always given. Where it is, it says once, few, many or a class for expanded clones.

V: TRBV7-2
size: -
J: TRBJ2-1
D: -
length: 11
CDR3: CASSQSYEQFF
DNA: TGTGCCAGCAGCCAAAGCTATGAGCAGTTCTTC

V: TRBV2
size: -
J: TRBJ1-6
D: -
length: 17
CDR3: CASSVQKAPGSSSPLHF
DNA: TGTGCCAGCAGCGTACAAAAAGCCCCAGGGTCTAGTTCACCCCTCCACTTT

V: TRBV3-1/TRBV3-2
size: -
J: TRBJ1-1
D: -
length: 14
CDR3: CASSRAGQNTEAFF
DNA: TGTGCCAGCAGCCGCGCGGGACAGAACACTGAAGCTTTCTTT

V: TRBV4-1
size: -
J: TRBJ2-2
D: -
length: 13
CDR3: CASSPRTTGELFF
DNA: TGCGCCAGCAGCCCCAGAACCACCGGGGAGCTGTTTTTT

V: TRBV10-3
size: -
J: TRBJ1-1
D: -
length: 14
CDR3: CAISESDGNTEAFF
DNA: TGTGCCATCAGTGAGTCCGACGGTAACACTGAAGCTTTCTTT

V: TRBV14
size: -
J: TRBJ2-7
D: -
length: 11
CDR3: CASSQGSEQYF
DNA: TGTGCCAGCAGCCAGGGATCCGAGCAGTACTTC

V: TRBV27
size: -
J: TRBJ2-7
D: -
length: 16
CDR3: CASSLSSGTASGEQYF
DNA: TGTGCCAGCAGTTTATCCTCCGGGACGGCGAGTGGCGAGCAGTACTTC

V: TRBV24-1
size: -
J: TRBJ2-3
D: -
length: 15
CDR3: CATSEEGGAFDTQYF
DNA: TGTGCCACCAGTGAGGAGGGGGGGGCCTTTGATACGCAGTATTTT

V: TRBV11-2
size: -
J: TRBJ1-3
D: TRBD1
length: 17
CDR3: CASSPRTGGSSGNTIYF
DNA: TGTGCCAGCAGCCCACGGACAGGGGGAAGCTCTGGAAACACCATATATTTT

V: TRBV5-6
size: -
J: TRBJ2-7
D: -
length: 13
CDR3: CASSLRQSYEQYF
DNA: TGTGCCAGCAGCTTGAGACAGAGCTACGAGCAGTACTTC

V: TRBV5-1
size: -
J: TRBJ2-5
D: TRBD2
length: 16
CDR3: CASRQPASGFQETQYF
DNA: TGCGCCAGCAGACAGCCGGCTAGCGGGTTTCAAGAGACCCAGTACTTC

V: TRBV12-5
size: once
J: TRBJ1-2
D: -
length: 12
CDR3: CASGLGHYGYTF
DNA: TGTGCTAGTGGTTTGGGACACTATGGCTACACCTTC

V: TRBV7-9
size: -
J: TRBJ2-1
D: TRBD2
length: 16
CDR3: CASSLAALAVDNEQFF
DNA: TGTGCCAGCAGCTTAGCGGCCCTAGCGGTAGACAATGAGCAGTTCTTC

V: TRBV7-2
size: -
J: TRBJ2-1
D: -
length: 14
CDR3: CASSALSVRGPQFF
DNA: TGTGCCAGCAGCGCACTAAGCGTCCGAGGACCACAGTTCTTC

V: TRBV6-6
size: -
J: TRBJ1-1
D: TRBD1
length: 14
CDR3: CASSLTGLNTEAFF
DNA: TGTGCCAGCAGTTTGACAGGGCTGAACACTGAAGCTTTCTTT

V: TRBV11-2
size: -
J: TRBJ1-2
D: -
length: 14
CDR3: CASSQQGGYYGYTF
DNA: TGTGCCAGCAGCCAGCAGGGCGGATACTATGGCTACACCTTC

V: TRBV29-1
size: -
J: TRBJ1-1
D: -
length: 13
CDR3: CSVLKGRDSEAFF
DNA: TGCAGCGTGCTTAAAGGCAGGGACTCTGAAGCTTTCTTT

V: TRBV5-4
size: -
J: TRBJ2-5
D: -
length: 14
CDR3: CASSRKGGHGTQYF
DNA: TGTGCCAGCAGCAGAAAAGGGGGGCATGGGACCCAGTACTTC

V: TRBV6-2/TRBV6-3
size: -
J: TRBJ2-2
D: TRBD1
length: 15
CDR3: CASSRTGADTGELFF
DNA: TGTGCCAGCAGTCGGACAGGGGCGGACACCGGGGAGCTGTTTTTT

V: TRBV21-1
size: -
J: TRBJ1-2
D: -
length: 13
CDR3: CASRKQGSDGYTF
DNA: TGTGCCAGCAGGAAACAGGGGTCCGATGGCTACACCTTC

V: TRBV7-2
size: medium-sized
J: TRBJ2-1
D: -
length: 12
CDR3: CASSWGENEQFF
DNA: TGTGCCAGCAGCTGGGGCGAGAATGAGCAGTTCTTC

V: TRBV19
size: -
J: TRBJ1-2
D: -
length: 14
CDR3: CASSIDSQAYGYTF
DNA: TGTGCCAGTAGTATAGACAGCCAGGCCTATGGCTACACCTTC

V: TRBV14
size: -
J: TRBJ2-3
D: -
length: 13
CDR3: CASSQGRGKSQYF
DNA: TGTGCCAGCAGCCAAGGACGAGGGAAGAGCCAGTATTTT

V: TRBV27
size: few
J: TRBJ1-6
D: -
length: 12
CDR3: CASSLDRGPLHF
DNA: TGTGCCAGCAGTTTAGATCGGGGACCCCTCCACTTT